These 29 T cell receptor beta chains originate from one sample sequenced in a study of tumor-infiltrating lymphocytes in primary liver carcinoma. Total RNA (around 510 ng) served as template for TCR beta cDNA synthesis primed by a constant-region primer. Three nested multiplex PCR rounds, a slightly modified ARM-PCR, produced the libraries for TCR beta. The two initial PCR rounds, about 9 cycles each, used TRBV1-TRBV30 forward and C-beta reverse primers. TCRdb re-called the multiplex PCR reads through MiXCR, storing one row per CDR3 protein. The data contain about 66,000 distinct CDR3 sequences, around 69% of them singletons. Between about 17 and 34 mg of unsorted bulk tissue served as the source from which RNA and DNA were co-extracted. Sequencing used liver tumor tissue from sampling region 4. The subset was: tumor region T4, right-lateral pole. The receptors shown here come from a man aged 40-50 years with primary liver carcinoma and hepatitis B virus infection.

Concerning this clonotype: A much more abundant neighbour one base away suggests this may be a read error. The gene calls are TRBV6-2 or TRBV6-3 and TRBJ2-7; no firm D call. Germline values: CDR1 MNHEY, CDR2 SVGEGT. The CDR3 consists of 12 residues. The V and J ends lost 5 bases and 4 bases respectively, with 9 bases between them. This chain's CDR3 is CASSDWGYEQYF. CDR3 in DNA: TGTGCCAGCAGTGATTGGGGATACGAGCAGTACTTC.

A word on this clonotype: Being one base from a much bigger clone, this may be a read error. V is TRBV12-3 or TRBV12-4 and J is TRBJ2-3; D remains unclear. The DNA end favors TRBJ1-5, so the J call may be wrong. This CDR3 comprises 15 residues. CDR3 coding DNA: TGTGCCAGCACCCTGAGAGGAGAAAACACAGATACGCAGCATTTT. Protein: CASTLRGENTDTQHF.

Notes on this clonotype: An end of the junction differs from the germline gene, which may be a read error. V and J are TRBV6-5 and TRBJ2-4, with no clear D. Germline V gene data show CDR1 as MNHEY and CDR2 as SVGAGI. CDR3 size: 17 residues. This chain's CDR3 is CASRARWKSRSQNIKCF. For the CDR3, the DNA is TGTGCCAGCAGAGCGCGATGGAAATCACGAAGCCAAAACATTAAGTGCTTC.

This clonotype is medium-sized (0.01 to 0.1%) by share. This rearrangement joins TRBV6-2 or TRBV6-3 to TRBJ2-1; 7 positions match TRBD2. The CDR3 extends over 16 amino acids. With V trimmed by 5 bases and J by 6 bases, 13 bases remained unmatched. Germline V gene lookup returns CDR1 MNHEY and CDR2 SVGEGT. CDR3 DNA sequence: TGTGCCAGCAGTCCCTGGGGGAGCGGGAAGGTCAATGAGCAGTTCTTC. It specifies CASSPWGSGKVNEQFF.

The chain recombines TRBV6-5 with TRBJ2-7; tentative D call: TRBD1 (5 bases). From germline, CDR1 is MNHEY and CDR2 SVGAGI. The length of the CDR3 is 13 residues. V shed 10 bases and J shed 6 bases, with 19 bases lying between them. The CDR3 coding sequence is TGTGCCAACGGCTACGACAGAGGTGGCGAGCAGTACTTC. It is translated as CANGYDRGGEQYF.

Comments on this clonotype: One junction end does not reproduce the germline sequence, and a read error may be involved. V and J are TRBV6-6 and TRBJ1-1; 9 nucleotides match TRBD1. Per germline, CDR1 MNHNY and CDR2 SVGAGI (reference sequence). This CDR3 spans 13 amino acids. DNA for the CDR3: TGTGTCAGCAGTCCGACAGGGGGAACTGAAGCTTTCTTT. Translation gives CVSSPTGGTEAFF.

A note on this clonotype: Given a much more abundant clone one base away, this may be a read error. J is TRBJ2-7 and V is TRBV11-3; 7 positions match TRBD1. Germline V lookup: CDR1 SGHNT, CDR2 YENEEA. The J segment lost 1 base and the V segment lost 11 bases, leaving 8 bases of the junction unmatched. The CDR3 length is 13 residues. The CDR3 loop reads CAGNVGQSYEQYF. CDR3 coding DNA: TGTGCCGGCAACGTGGGACAGTCCTACGAGCAGTACTTC.

This clonotype was counted only a few times. The chain uses TRBV11-2 and TRBJ2-2; TRBD1 is a possible D gene (7 bases). Germline V gene data show CDR1 as SGHAT and CDR2 as FQNNGV. Trimming took off 1 base at V and 2 bases at J, with 11 bases between the two ends. The CDR3 is 16 residues long. As DNA, the CDR3 is TGTGCCAGCAGCTTAGGCGGAGGGGGCAACACCGGGGAGCTGTTTTTT. Its translation: CASSLGGGGNTGELFF.

As regards this clonotype: This CDR3 fails to terminate in the conserved phenylalanine or tryptophan, so it likely reflects a read error. The DNA is left out, because the CDR3 cannot be placed on it with certainty; the CDR3 is given as TCRdb lists it. J is TRBJ2-1 and V is TRBV4-3. The CDR3 is made up of 16 amino acids, end residues included. The germline V gene encodes CDR1 LGHNA and CDR2 YSLEER. CDR3 in amino acids: CASSQDPYSEYNEQIY.

The V and J genes are TRBV11-1 and TRBJ2-5; 7 bases match TRBD1. Trimming cost V 8 bases and J 7 bases; bases outside gene matches: 13. The CDR3 is made up of 14 amino acids. Germline V gene sequence: CDR1 SGHAT, CDR2 FQDESV (reference sequence). The CDR3 protein is CASRGQVGVGTQYF. CDR3 bases: TGTGCCAGCCGTGGACAGGTGGGGGTGGGGACCCAGTACTTC.

J is TRBJ1-1 and V is TRBV29-1; D unclear. The CDR3 spans 11 residues. Germline CDR1 SQVTM, CDR2 ANQGSEA. The CDR3 spells CSCGYNTEAFF. In DNA, the CDR3 is TGCAGTTGTGGATATAACACTGAAGCTTTCTTT.

Only one count was recorded for this clonotype. The gene calls are TRBV29-1 and TRBJ2-3, with D possibly matching TRBD2 (5 bases). The CDR3 runs 14 residues. The germline CDR1 and CDR2 sequences are SQVTM and ANQGSEA. The V end lost 3 bases, the J end lost 4 bases, and 14 bases lay between the germline ends. For the CDR3, the DNA is TGCAGCGTTGAGGGATATGGGAGTTCAGATACGCAGTATTTT. This codes for CSVEGYGSSDTQYF.

The chain couples TRBV11-2 to TRBJ1-5; D remains ambiguous. This CDR3 has 15 amino acids. Trimming pared 0 bases from V and 2 bases from J, leaving 8 bases between. CDR1 and CDR2 (germline): SGHAT, FQNNGV. The chain's CDR3 is CASSLDIGGNQPQHF. Here the CDR3 DNA reads TGTGCCAGCAGCTTAGATATTGGGGGCAATCAGCCCCAGCATTTT.

This sequence joins TRBV28 and TRBJ2-7; D is unclear. The CDR3 extends over 15 amino acids. Germline loops: CDR1 MDHEN, CDR2 SYDVKM. V was shortened by 6 bases and J by 9 bases, with 24 bases between the two germline ends. The CDR3 region has the DNA TGTGCCAGCAGCCACTTGATGGGCCCTTCCCACGTGCAGTACTTC. This translates into CASSHLMGPSHVQYF.

The chain links TRBV6-6 to TRBJ2-7; perhaps TRBD1 as D (5 bases). This CDR3 comprises 14 residues. Trimming pared 5 bases from V and 7 bases from J, leaving 18 bases between. The germline CDR1 and CDR2 sequences are MNHNY and SVGAGI (reference sequence). The CDR3 here is CASSGSGRVYEQYF. CDR3 bases: TGTGCCAGCAGTGGTTCAGGCAGGGTCTATGAGCAGTACTTC.

A remark on this clonotype: A much larger clone sits a single nucleotide away, making a read error possible. The V and J genes are TRBV10-3 and TRBJ2-1; D is ambiguous. Deletions cut 8 bases from V and 1 base from J, with 15 bases between. The length of the CDR3 is 15 residues. Germline V gene data show CDR1 as ENHRY and CDR2 as SYGVKD. Here the CDR3 reads CAIGDRQLSYNEQFF. The CDR3 DNA follows: TGTGCCATCGGAGATCGGCAGCTTTCCTACAATGAGCAGTTCTTC.

A word on this clonotype: At one of its ends the junction is not consistent with the germline gene, which may arise from a read error. The chain combines TRBV11-2 with TRBJ2-3; D perhaps matches TRBD1 (6 bases). The CDR3 is 15 residues long. CDR1 is SGHAT, CDR2 FQNNGV, per germline. CDR3: CANSMLQGRPDAQYF. CDR3 nucleotide sequence: TGTGCTAACAGCATGCTACAGGGTCGGCCAGATGCGCAGTATTTT.

Note on this clonotype: The CDR3 ends on some other residue instead of the conserved phenylalanine or tryptophan, so this is likely a read error. The chain recombines TRBV11-1 with TRBJ2-5; D ambiguous. The CDR3 is 13 amino acids. The germline CDR1 and CDR2 sequences are SGHAT and FQDESV (reference sequence). CDR3 sequence reads: CASSLSCQETQYL. In DNA form, the CDR3 reads TGTGCCAGCAGCTTGTCTTGCCAAGAGACTCAGTACTTA.

In regard to this clonotype: The junction departs from the called germline gene at one end, perhaps through a read error. The J gene is TRBJ2-3, the V gene TRBV11-1; D possibly corresponds to TRBD2 (6 bases). Germline V gene data show CDR1 as SGHAT and CDR2 as FQDESV (reference sequence). CDR3 size: 14 residues. The DNA of the CDR3 is TGTGCCAGCGGCAATTGGTGGGAGGAAGATACGCATTATTTT. This codes for CASGNWWEEDTHYF.

As to this clonotype: The CDR3 end shows no conserved phenylalanine or tryptophan, and so a read error is likely. The rearrangement joins TRBV6-2 or TRBV6-3 to TRBJ2-3; no definite D call. Germline assignment: CDR1 MNHEY and CDR2 SVGEGT. The germline V and J ends were trimmed by 5 bases and 4 bases, with 13 bases remaining between them. CDR3 length: 14 residues. CDR3 nucleotide sequence: TGTGCCAGCAGTAGAGAGAGGTGGGCAGATACGCAGTATCTT. It yields the protein CASSRERWADTQYL.

To note about this clonotype: A read error may explain this, as a much larger clone is one base away. V is TRBV24-1 and J is TRBJ2-7; D might be TRBD1 or TRBD2, each matching 5 bases. V lost 9 bases and J 3 bases, leaving 11 bases between the germline ends. The CDR3 contains 12 residues. The germline CDR1 and CDR2 sequences are KGHDR and SFDVKD. The CDR3 region has the DNA TGTGCCACCGGGGGAAACATCTACGAGCAGTACTTC. This translates into CATGGNIYEQYF.

J is TRBJ2-1 and V is TRBV11-1, with 10 positions matching TRBD2. CDR3 size: 15 residues. Germline CDR1 SGHAT, CDR2 FQDESV (reference sequence). Trimming cost V 9 bases and J 5 bases; bases outside gene matches: 10. Written as DNA, the CDR3 is TGTGCCAGTTGCCTGACTAGCGGGCACCACAATGAGCAGTTCTTC. Amino acids: CASCLTSGHHNEQFF.

About this clonotype itself: A much larger clone lies one base from this, so it may be a read error. The rearrangement links TRBV6-2 or TRBV6-3 to TRBJ1-1; maybe TRBD1 (6 bases). In germline, CDR1 is MNHEY, CDR2 SVGEGT. The CDR3 consists of 14 residues. This chain's CDR3 is CASRRGGMNAEAFF. The CDR3 bases are TGTGCCAGTCGGCGAGGGGGGATGAACGCTGAAGCTTTCTTT.

The CDR3 DNA reads TGCGCCAGCAGCTTGACGGAAGCCGGGGAGCTGTTTTTT. Its protein product is CASSLTEAGELFF. J is TRBJ2-2 and V is TRBV5-1; no firm D call. There are 13 residues in the CDR3. Germline V gene data show CDR1 as SGHRS and CDR2 as YFSETQ. V lost 1 base, J lost 6 bases, and 7 bases lay in between. Supplemented by reference TRBV5-1 and TRBJ2-2, the full variable domain reads KAGVTQTPRYLIKTRGQQVTLSCSPISGHRSVSWYQQTPGQGLQFLFEYFSETQRNKGNFPGRFSGRQFSNSRSEMNVSTLELGDSALYLCASSLTEAGELFFGEGSRLTVL.

In its sample, this clonotype was seen once. The chain combines TRBV7-9 with TRBJ2-7, with 7 nucleotides matching TRBD1. The CDR3 length is 14 residues. Per germline, CDR1 SEHNR and CDR2 FQNEAQ (reference sequence). Unmatched junction bases numbered 10, after V lost 5 bases and J lost 6 bases. CDR3 protein: CASSEDRETCEQYF. The CDR3 nucleotides are TGTGCCAGCAGCGAAGACAGGGAAACCTGCGAGCAGTACTTC.

Concerning this clonotype itself: This may arise from a read error, as a much more abundant clone is one base away. The rearrangement joins TRBV28 to TRBJ2-4, with no clear D. The germline V gene encodes CDR1 MDHEN and CDR2 SYDVKM. The ends were cut back, 7 bases at V and 5 bases at J, with 6 bases in the middle. The length of the CDR3 is 11 residues. The CDR3, as DNA: TGTGCCAGCACCAAGCAAAACATTCAGTACTTC. This sequence encodes CASTKQNIQYF.

Note on this clonotype: One end of the junction fails to match germline, which may point to a read error. This chain uses TRBV6-6 with TRBJ1-5; D is perhaps TRBD1 (5 bases). Germline V gene data show CDR1 as MNHNY and CDR2 as SVGAGI (reference sequence). The CDR3 runs to 14 residues. CDR3 region: CVSSIREYGQPQHF. The CDR3 DNA reads as TGTGTCAGCAGTATCAGGGAGTATGGTCAGCCCCAGCATTTT.

Worth noting for this clonotype: The conserved closing phenylalanine or tryptophan is absent in this CDR3, likely reflecting a read error. The limits of the CDR3 on the DNA are not certain, so only TCRdb's listed CDR3 is given. V gene TRBV11-2 combines with J gene TRBJ2-2; the table gives TRBD2 as D, unverified against the DNA. Looked up from germline, CDR1 is SGHAT and CDR2 is FQNNGV. Ends included, the CDR3 has 17 residues. CDR3 sequence reads: CASSLALGGANTGEPFL.

The V gene is TRBV4-3, the J gene TRBJ1-3; D uncertain. This CDR3 is built from 15 residues. Trimming took 7 bases from V and 0 from J, leaving 13 bases between them. Germline CDR1 reads LGHNA; CDR2 reads YSLEER. As DNA, the CDR3 is TGCGCCAGCAACTACAACCAAAACTCTGGAAACACCATATATTTT. Protein sequence: CASNYNQNSGNTIYF.